This TCR beta chain originates from a study of response to subunit inactivated influenza vaccine. To note about this clonotype: As yet, its antigen is unknown.

Germline CDR1 LGHNA, CDR2 YNFKEQ. This CDR3 contains 17 residues. V was trimmed by 2 bases and J by 0 bases, leaving 14 bases between them. MiXCR was run by TCRdb on the RT-PCR reads, yielding one entry per CDR3 protein. The sample yields approximately 500,000 distinct CDR3 sequences, around 15% seen once. The study, taken as a whole, reports: Authors suggested few new T cells are recruited by each seasonal influenza vaccination.

This material consisted of PBMCs from blood, taken 11 to 12 days after vaccination. The sequence was collected from a man aged 45-60 years who received an inactivated influenza vaccine. The chain combines TRBV4-2 with TRBJ2-1; weak D call: TRBD1 (6 bases). The CDR3 region is CASSQPDGQLSYNEQFF. The DNA of the CDR3 is TGTGCCAGCAGCCAACCGGACGGACAGCTCTCCTACAATGAGCAGTTCTTC.